This TCR beta chain was captured in a study of T cell responses to AZD1222 COVID-19 vaccine. Study observations and caveats: Dominant at 160-218 and 743-854, vaccine-associated CD4 TCRs also spanned spike. Repertoire sampling happened only post peak T cell response. Clonal diversity was possibly underestimated; the donors were predominantly white British and more often female.

Deletions cut 4 bases from V and 0 bases from J, with 13 bases between. The CDR3 spans 16 residues. Germline lookup yields CDR1 MGHDK and CDR2 SYGVNS. Here immunoSEQ multiplex PCR was the method, and the copy in TCRdb shows in-frame clones only, minus some. Of some 100,000 clones detected, 88% appear once; the ten largest clones hold 1.8%. Of note for this clone: The antigen is not known.

This receptor was identified in an adult in good health. The input for sequencing was peripheral blood, taken on day 0 of AZD1222 vaccination. The chain couples TRBV25-1 to TRBJ1-3; weak D call: TRBD1 (6 bases). The CDR3 region is CASSGTTGYSGNTIYF. Written as DNA, the CDR3 is TGTGCCAGCAGTGGTACCACAGGGTACTCTGGAAACACCATATATTTT.